A few counts support the clone carrying this TCR beta chain. Its antigen is unknown. The data derive from a study of T cells in Graves' hyperthyroidism and ophthalmopathy. Findings of the study overall: Through a model of 13 V-J features, ophthalmopathy was separated from stable hyperthyroidism. Appearing also in blood were most of the thyroid clonotypes expanded above 0.001.

Regions amplified from RNA transcripts were the TCR beta CDR3 regions. A set of HTBI primers served as the primers for a first-round RT-PCR of the TCR CDR3. TCRdb re-called the multiplex PCR reads through MiXCR, storing one row per CDR3 protein. The sample has roughly 500,000 distinct CDR3 sequences, around 50% seen once. Researchers barred patients who had uncontrolled infection, other autoimmune disease, pregnancy or lactation. The CDR3 contains 14 residues. V lost 3 bases and J 7 bases, leaving 15 bases between the germline ends. Looked up from germline, CDR1 is MNHEY and CDR2 is SMNVEV (reference sequence).

The TCR sequence derives from an adult woman with Graves' disease, either hyperthyroidism or ophthalmopathy (not recorded which). The chain is built from TRBV27 and TRBJ1-1; D ambiguous. Sample: peripheral blood or thyroid tissue (not recorded which). In nucleotides, the CDR3 is TGTGCCAGCAGTTTCCGGCGGCTCGGTGGTGAAGCTTTCTTT. Translated: CASSFRRLGGEAFF.